The 8 T cell receptor beta chains below were found in one sample sequenced in a study of Tregs in tolerant kidney transplant recipients. Sequenced by immunoSEQ multiplex PCR; TCRdb stores in-frame clones only, minus some. The sample holds under 300,000 clones, 65% to 85% seen once. Sequenced material: CD4+ T cells from blood. These receptors were collected from a human donor in good health.

The chain joins TRBV25-1 to TRBJ1-2, with no clear D. Trimming left V 5 bases short and J 4 bases short, with 5 bases between. The CDR3 is 11 amino acids. Germline CDR1 MGHDK, CDR2 SYGVNS. The CDR3 sequence: CASSTGYGYTF. CDR3 nucleotide sequence: TGTGCCAGCAGTACCGGCTATGGCTACACCTTC.

This chain joins TRBV2 and TRBJ2-1, with D possibly TRBD2 on 5 matching bases. The germline gives CDR1 SNHLY, CDR2 FYNNEI. CDR3 size: 15 residues. V was pared by 8 bases and J by 10 bases, with 24 bases between. In nucleotides, the CDR3 is TGTGCCAGCTATTACGTAGCGCGAGTCTCGGGGGAGCAGTTCTTC. Amino acids: CASYYVARVSGEQFF. The full variable domain, completed using reference TRBV2 and TRBJ2-1, is EPEVTQTPSHQVTQMGQEVILRCVPISNHLYFYWYRQILGQKVEFLVSFYNNEISEKSEIFDDQFSVERPDGSNFTLKIRSTKLEDSAMYFCASYYVARVSGEQFFGPGTRLTVL.

The V gene is TRBV27, the J gene TRBJ1-4; 10 bases align to TRBD1. Germline CDR1 and CDR2: MNHEY and SMNVEV (reference sequence). V shed 5 bases, J shed 7 bases, and the junction held 7 bases outside the gene matches. There are 15 residues in the CDR3. The CDR3 here is CASSLDRGRSEKLFF. The CDR3 nucleotides are TGTGCCAGCAGTCTCGACAGGGGGCGCTCTGAAAAACTGTTTTTT.

Comments on this clone: Compared with germline, one end of the junction differs, possibly owing to a read error. Here the CDR3 reads CASTSSYQPQHF. The CDR3 DNA follows: TGTGCCAGCACGAGTAGCTATCAGCCCCAGCATTTT. The V and J genes are TRBV6-1 and TRBJ1-5; unclear D gene. The germline gives CDR1 MNHNS, CDR2 SASEGT. There are 12 residues in the CDR3.

This clone occurred once. V and J are TRBV14 and TRBJ2-5, with 9 bases that match TRBD2. Trimming removed 4 bases from V and 5 bases from J; junction bases left unmatched: 11. The CDR3 consists of 16 residues. CDR1 SGHDN and CDR2 FVKESK come from the germline V gene. The chain's CDR3 is CASSPRTSEVGETQYF. CDR3 nucleotide sequence: TGTGCCAGCAGCCCCCGGACTAGCGAGGTCGGGGAGACCCAGTACTTC.

The chain recombines TRBV19 with TRBJ1-1, with D uncertain. The CDR3 runs 14 residues. V was clipped by 5 bases and J by 0 bases, with 10 bases between them. Germline V gene data show CDR1 as LNHDA and CDR2 as SQIVND (reference sequence). The CDR3 DNA sequence: TGTGCCAGTAGTTCCCTACCGGTGAACACTGAAGCTTTCTTT. This gives the protein CASSSLPVNTEAFF.

The rearrangement joins TRBV10-3 to TRBJ1-1, with 9 positions matching TRBD1. From germline, CDR1 is ENHRY and CDR2 SYGVKD. CDR3 length: 16 amino acids. Trimming at V came to 5 bases and at J to 2 bases, leaving 9 bases not matched to a gene. CDR3 in DNA: TGTGCCATCAGTCAACAGGGGGCCGTGACCAACACTGAAGCTTTCTTT. Its protein is CAISQQGAVTNTEAFF.

The CDR3 DNA sequence: TGTGCCTGGCAACAGGGGTCCCTAAACAATGAGCAGTTCTTC. Protein sequence: CAWQQGSLNNEQFF. The genes are TRBV30 and TRBJ2-1; 7 positions match TRBD1. The CDR3 runs 14 residues. Germline CDR1 is GTSNPN and CDR2 is SVGIG (reference sequence). The V segment lost 5 bases and the J segment 5 bases; nucleotides outside the gene matches: 9.